What follows are 5 T cell receptor beta chains derived from one specimen sequenced in a study of T cell responses to AZD1222 COVID-19 vaccine. This table comes from immunoSEQ multiplex PCR, and its TCRdb copy is limited to in-frame clones, with some not included. The sample lists 92,000 or so clones; 80% to 90% were seen once. The material was peripheral blood, obtained on day 0 of AZD1222 vaccination. The receptor set was obtained from an adult in good health.

The genes are TRBV12-3 or TRBV12-4 and TRBJ1-2, with a weak D call TRBD1 (5 bases). The CDR3 is 13 amino acids. The V end lost 3 bases, the J end lost 12 bases, and 17 bases lay between the germline ends. The CDR3 here is CASSFITREGNTF. The DNA of the CDR3 is TGTGCCAGCAGTTTTATCACCAGGGAGGGTAACACCTTC.

The rearrangement joins TRBV5-1 to TRBJ2-1; D might be TRBD2 (5 bases). V was shortened by 0 bases and J by 5 bases, with 6 bases between the two germline ends. Germline values: CDR1 SGHRS, CDR2 YFSETQ. This CDR3 has 13 residues. The CDR3 sequence: CASSLGLNNEQFF. DNA of the CDR3: TGCGCCAGCAGCTTGGGACTAAACAATGAGCAGTTCTTC. Using reference TRBV5-1 and TRBJ2-1 for the parts outside the CDR3, the full variable domain is KAGVTQTPRYLIKTRGQQVTLSCSPISGHRSVSWYQQTPGQGLQFLFEYFSETQRNKGNFPGRFSGRQFSNSRSEMNVSTLELGDSALYLCASSLGLNNEQFFGPGTRLTVL.

The chain recombines TRBV16 with TRBJ2-1; no firm D call. Deletions cut 4 bases from V and 7 bases from J, with 11 bases between. This CDR3 has 13 residues. Germline V gene lookup returns CDR1 KGHSY and CDR2 FQNENV. The CDR3 coding sequence is TGTGCCAGCAGCCCTTCACAAGGGAATGAGCAGTTCTTC. This encodes CASSPSQGNEQFF.

The rearrangement links TRBV6-1 to TRBJ1-6; no firm D call. The V end lost 3 bases, the J end lost 6 bases, and 6 bases lay between the germline ends. The germline V gene encodes CDR1 MNHNS and CDR2 SASEGT. CDR3 length equals 13 residues. DNA for the CDR3: TGTGCCAGCAGTGACAACAGTAATTCACCCCTCCACTTT. Translated: CASSDNSNSPLHF.

V is TRBV4-3 and J is TRBJ2-2; either TRBD1 or TRBD2 may supply D (5 bases each). This CDR3 contains 17 residues. CDR1 is LGHNA, CDR2 YSLEER, per germline. Trimming removed 1 base from V and 8 bases from J, with 20 bases in between. The CDR3 region has the DNA TGCGCCAGCAGCCAAGTGTATGGGACGACAGACGGTGGGGAGCTGTTTTTT. Translation: CASSQVYGTTDGGELFF.